The entry below describes one T cell receptor (beta chain). This specimen comes from a study of radiotherapy plus CTLA-4 blockade in lung cancer. Here immunoSEQ multiplex PCR was the method, and the copy in TCRdb shows in-frame clones only, minus some. The sample holds tens of thousands of clones, roughly three quarters seen once. Losses at the gene ends were 4 bases for V and 4 bases for J; bases not matched to a gene: 6. This CDR3 is 14 amino acids long. The V gene's germline CDR1 is SGHRS and CDR2 YFSETQ. The sample consisted of peripheral blood, taken from a patient treated with radiotherapy plus ipilimumab. V is TRBV5-1 and J is TRBJ2-3; TRBD1 aligns across 7 bases. The sequence derives from a human donor with non-small cell lung cancer who had a complete response to radiotherapy plus ipilimumab. CDR3 residues: CASSLLQGADTQYF. The CDR3, as DNA: TGCGCCAGCAGCCTCCTCCAGGGGGCAGATACGCAGTATTTT. The full variable domain, with the rest looked up from reference TRBV5-1 and TRBJ2-3, is KAGVTQTPRYLIKTRGQQVTLSCSPISGHRSVSWYQQTPGQGLQFLFEYFSETQRNKGNFPGRFSGRQFSNSRSEMNVSTLELGDSALYLCASSLLQGADTQYFGPGTRLTVL.